The 20 T cell receptor beta chains below come from one sample, sequenced in a study of blood T cell repertoires in COVID-19 (dated by TCRdb to the early 2020s). Library method: the immunoSEQ multiplex PCR assay. In its TCRdb copy, this immuneACCESS table keeps in-frame sequences only and misses some clones. Where compared with another copy, unresolved V genes explain less than half of these, and the others have no known cause. This sample lists 100,000 to 150,000 clones; 88% were detected once. Together, the top ten hold roughly 1.2% of the sample. Sequencing used peripheral blood. These receptors all come from a woman over 75 with acute or convalescent COVID-19.

The genes are TRBV18 and TRBJ1-5; D is possibly TRBD1 (6 bases). V lost 8 bases and J lost 2, with 16 bases in between. The CDR3 totals 15 residues. CDR1 and CDR2 (germline): KGHSH, LQKENI. The CDR3 sequence: CASAQQGNGNQPQHF. The CDR3 bases are TGTGCCAGCGCGCAACAGGGTAACGGCAATCAGCCCCAGCATTTT.

The chain carries TRBV7-2 and TRBJ2-1, with D hard to call. Germline V gene sequence: CDR1 SGHTA, CDR2 FQGNSA. With 0 bases removed from V and 5 bases from J, the gap between germline ends came to 11 bases. This CDR3 region has 15 residues. The CDR3 DNA reads TGTGCCAGCAGCTTAGCATCCACATTTAACAATGAGCAGTTCTTC. The encoded protein is CASSLASTFNNEQFF.

This clone appeared once. The chain joins TRBV18 to TRBJ1-6; 11 positions agree with TRBD1. The length of the CDR3 is 16 residues. Looked up from germline, CDR1 is KGHSH and CDR2 is LQKENI. With V trimmed by 3 bases and J by 6 bases, 4 bases remained unmatched. CDR3 coding DNA: TGTGCCAGCTCACCGTCGGACAGGGGGCCTAATTCACCCCTCCACTTT. Translating gives CASSPSDRGPNSPLHF.

The chain recombines TRBV29-1 with TRBJ2-2; TRBD2 agrees at 10 bases. CDR3 length equals 15 residues. Trimming at V came to 4 bases and at J to 1 base, leaving 3 bases not matched to a gene. CDR1 is SQVTM, CDR2 ANQGSEA, per germline. CDR3 residues: CSVAWTSGNTGELFF. CDR3 DNA: TGCAGCGTTGCTTGGACTAGCGGGAACACCGGGGAGCTGTTTTTT.

Remarks on this clone: Germline and junction disagree at one end, which may indicate a read error. The CDR3 loop reads CASSAGQGLNRPQHF. The CDR3 DNA follows: TGTGCCAGCAGCGCAGGACAGGGCCTAAATCGGCCCCAGCATTTT. The J gene is TRBJ1-5, the V gene TRBV2; 8 bases align to TRBD1. CDR3 length equals 15 residues. Germline V gene lookup returns CDR1 SNHLY and CDR2 FYNNEI. Drawing the rest from reference TRBV2 and TRBJ1-5, the complete variable domain is EPEVTQTPSHQVTQMGQEVILRCVPISNHLYFYWYRQILGQKVEFLVSFYNNEISEKSEIFDDQFSVERPDGSNFTLKIRSTKLEDSAMYFCASSAGQGLNRPQHFGDGTRLSIL.

The V gene is TRBV15, the J gene TRBJ2-1, with 11 bases identical to TRBD2. The CDR3 totals 16 residues. V was pared by 0 bases and J by 10 bases, with 8 bases of the junction left unmatched. Germline V gene sequence: CDR1 LNHNV, CDR2 YYDKDF (reference sequence). DNA of the CDR3: TGTGCCACCAGCAGAGATATACTAGCGGGAGTGTTGGAGCAGTTCTTC. Its translation is CATSRDILAGVLEQFF.

This clone was found a few times. The chain recombines TRBV28 with TRBJ1-2, with 8 bases identical to TRBD1. The germline V gene encodes CDR1 MDHEN and CDR2 SYDVKM. The CDR3 is 16 residues long. V lost 5 bases and J lost 0; bases outside the gene matches: 8. For the CDR3, the DNA is TGTGCCAGCAGTCTCACGGGACAGGCCTCTAACTATGGCTACACCTTC. The encoded protein is CASSLTGQASNYGYTF.

The V and J genes are TRBV28 and TRBJ2-7; 8 bases line up with TRBD1. Germline V gene sequence: CDR1 MDHEN, CDR2 SYDVKM. This CDR3 comprises 13 residues. J lost 13 bases, V lost 5 bases, and 13 bases had no gene match. The CDR3 DNA is TGTGCCAGCAGTCCATTACCCGGACAGGGTGACTACTTC. It translates to CASSPLPGQGDYF. Looking up the rest from reference TRBV28 and TRBJ2-7 gives the full variable domain: DVKVTQSSRYLVKRTGEKVFLECVQDMDHENMFWYRQDPGLGLRLIYFSYDVKMKEKGDIPEGYSVSREKKERFSLILESASTNQTSMYLCASSPLPGQGDYFGPGTRLTVT.

This clone appeared a few times. V gene TRBV6-5 combines with J gene TRBJ2-3; TRBD1 might be the D (6 bases). The V gene lost 7 bases and the J gene lost 2 bases, with 10 bases spanning the gap. The length of the CDR3 is 13 residues. Looked up from germline, CDR1 is MNHEY and CDR2 is SVGAGI. The CDR3 DNA reads TGTGCCAGCACACAGGGAGACACAGATACGCAGTATTTT. Its protein is CASTQGDTDTQYF.

The chain couples TRBV7-2 to TRBJ2-3; TRBD2 matches 10 bases. This CDR3 region has 15 residues. Germline assignment: CDR1 SGHTA and CDR2 FQGNSA. J gave up 3 bases and V 8 bases, and 8 bases lay outside the gene matches. For the CDR3, the DNA is TGTGCCAGCGTCCAGCGGGGGGGCCTGACAGATACGCAGTATTTT. Its protein is CASVQRGGLTDTQYF. The variable domain in full, with the rest retrieved from reference TRBV7-2 and TRBJ2-3, is GAGVSQSPSNKVTEKGKDVELRCDPISGHTALYWYRQSLGQGLEFLIYFQGNSAPDKSGLPSDRFSAERTGGSVSTLTIQRTQQEDSAVYLCASVQRGGLTDTQYFGPGTRLTVL.

V is TRBV5-1 and J is TRBJ2-1, with D perhaps matching TRBD2 (5 bases). This CDR3 has 17 residues. Germline V gene sequence: CDR1 SGHRS, CDR2 YFSETQ. Trimming took 5 bases from V and 0 from J, leaving 18 bases between them. The chain's CDR3 is CASRRRASESSYNEQFF. The CDR3 DNA sequence: TGCGCCAGCAGAAGGCGGGCCTCCGAAAGCTCCTACAATGAGCAGTTCTTC.

This sequence joins TRBV4-3 and TRBJ2-7; 12 bases map to TRBD2. Losses at the gene ends were 0 bases for V and 3 bases for J; bases not matched to a gene: 6. Germline CDR1 reads LGHNA; CDR2 reads YSLEER. The CDR3 totals 17 residues. CDR3 protein: CASSQDRLAGDLYEQYF. Written as DNA, the CDR3 is TGCGCCAGCAGCCAAGACAGACTAGCGGGGGATCTCTACGAGCAGTACTTC.

V usage is TRBV4-1 and J usage is TRBJ2-3; possible D gene TRBD1, 5 bases. CDR3 length: 16 residues. Germline V lookup: CDR1 MGHRA, CDR2 YSYEKL. The V gene lost 0 bases and the J gene lost 0 bases, with 10 bases spanning the gap. This chain's CDR3 is CASSQDPRASTDTQYF. The CDR3 bases are TGCGCCAGCAGCCAAGATCCCAGGGCCAGCACAGATACGCAGTATTTT.

The genes are TRBV29-1 and TRBJ2-4, with D maybe TRBD1 (5 bases). Germline values: CDR1 SQVTM, CDR2 ANQGSEA. There are 13 residues in the CDR3. V dropped 3 bases and J dropped 3 bases, with 9 bases sitting between them. CDR3 nucleotides: TGCAGCGTTGATCCCACAGGCAAAAACATTCAGTACTTC. This sequence encodes CSVDPTGKNIQYF.

This clone was recorded a few times. The rearrangement uses TRBV19 and TRBJ1-1; no clear D gene. V gave up 5 bases and J gave up 4 bases, with 14 bases separating them. CDR1 is LNHDA, CDR2 SQIVND, per germline (reference sequence). This CDR3 region has 14 residues. CDR3 sequence reads: CASSPEWGATEAFF. Here the CDR3 DNA reads TGTGCCAGTAGTCCGGAGTGGGGAGCCACTGAAGCTTTCTTT. Filled out from reference TRBV19 and TRBJ1-1, the complete variable domain reads DGGITQSPKYLFRKEGQNVTLSCEQNLNHDAMYWYRQDPGQGLRLIYYSQIVNDFQKGDIAEGYSVSREKKESFPLTVTSAQKNPTAFYLCASSPEWGATEAFFGQGTRLTVV.

The V gene is TRBV19, the J gene TRBJ1-4; D is possibly TRBD1 (5 bases). The CDR3 totals 13 residues. V shed 8 bases and J shed 5 bases, with 12 bases lying between them. The germline gives CDR1 LNHDA, CDR2 SQIVND (reference sequence). The CDR3 DNA follows: TGTGCCAGTGGCGGGGGAAAGAATGAAAAACTGTTTTTT. This translates into CASGGGKNEKLFF.

DNA of the CDR3: TGTGCCAGCAGCCAACAGGGGGCAAGTGGTCAGCCCCAGCATTTT. Residues: CASSQQGASGQPQHF. This chain uses TRBV7-2 with TRBJ1-5; 9 bases line up with TRBD1. CDR1 is SGHTA and CDR2 is FQGNSA in the germline V gene. The CDR3 runs 15 residues. Trimming removed 5 bases from V and 6 bases from J; junction bases left unmatched: 8.

The chain couples TRBV28 to TRBJ1-2; no reliable D call. The CDR3 is made up of 11 amino acids. The germline V gene encodes CDR1 MDHEN and CDR2 SYDVKM. V gave up 6 bases and J gave up 3 bases, with 5 bases separating them. The CDR3 loop is CASSQDYGYTF. The DNA of the CDR3 is TGTGCCAGCAGCCAGGACTATGGCTACACCTTC.

CDR3 sequence: CASRSGVTYEQYF. The CDR3, as DNA: TGTGCCAGCAGAAGCGGGGTCACCTACGAGCAGTACTTC. V and J are TRBV28 and TRBJ2-7, with 7 bases matching TRBD2. V was clipped by 6 bases and J by 2 bases; unmatched bases: 4. CDR3 length: 13 amino acids. Per germline, CDR1 MDHEN and CDR2 SYDVKM.

The chain recombines TRBV1 with TRBJ2-4; the D segment call TRBD2 is taken from the table without a DNA check. TRBV1 is classified as a pseudogene. There are 11 residues in the CDR3. The DNA for the CDR3 is TGCACCAGCAGCCGTACGGACATTCAGTACTTC. Amino acid sequence: CTSSRTDIQYF.